These 24 T cell receptor beta chains share one sample of origin, sequenced in a study of lymphopenia after photon versus proton radiotherapy. Some clones are missing from TCRdb's copy, which holds only in-frame ones; the method was immunoSEQ multiplex PCR. The sample includes about 3,700 clones, around 69% of them seen just once. The sequencing here drew on peripheral blood, taken from a patient treated with proton-based radiotherapy. The receptors here all came from a man older than 75 with esophageal cancer.

This chain joins TRBV10-3 and TRBJ2-7, with 7 bases that match TRBD1. Looked up from germline, CDR1 is ENHRY and CDR2 is SYGVKD. Unmatched junction bases numbered 3, after V lost 5 bases and J lost 2 bases. The length of the CDR3 is 13 residues. As DNA, the CDR3 is TGTGCCATCAGTACCGGACAGGCCTACGAGCAGTACTTC. It encodes CAISTGQAYEQYF.

The chain combines TRBV5-6 with TRBJ1-2, with no clear D. Germline V gene lookup returns CDR1 SGHDT and CDR2 YYEEEE. V was pared by 4 bases and J by 3 bases, with 10 bases between. CDR3 length: 13 residues. The CDR3 DNA follows: TGTGCCAGCAGCGGCGATTGGGACTATGGCTACACCTTC. It translates to CASSGDWDYGYTF.

This clone has more than one count but fewer than ten. The chain employs TRBV6-4 and TRBJ2-1; 11 nucleotides agree with TRBD2. The CDR3 has 14 amino acids. The germline V gene encodes CDR1 MRHNA and CDR2 SNTAGT. The ends lost 9 bases at V and 8 bases at J; junction bases unmatched: 9. DNA of the CDR3: TGTGCCAGGGTCTCGACTAGCGGGACAGATGAGCAGTTCTTC. It specifies CARVSTSGTDEQFF.

The chain carries TRBV19 and TRBJ1-4, with D possibly matching TRBD1 (5 bases). V lost 3 bases to trimming and J lost 8 bases, with 13 bases between them. The CDR3 contains 14 residues. CDR1 LNHDA and CDR2 SQIVND come from the germline V gene (reference sequence). CDR3 sequence reads: CASSIGPGPEKLFF. The CDR3 DNA reads as TGTGCCAGTAGTATCGGCCCAGGGCCCGAAAAACTGTTTTTT.

This clone was recorded once. The chain has TRBV4-1 and TRBJ2-2, with 8 bases identical to TRBD1. Losses at the gene ends were 8 bases for V and 4 bases for J; bases not matched to a gene: 6. Germline loops: CDR1 MGHRA, CDR2 YSYEKL. This CDR3 has 14 residues. The CDR3 bases are TGCGCCAGCGCAGACAGGGGCGGCACCGGGGAGCTGTTTTTT. As protein: CASADRGGTGELFF.

The chain carries TRBV10-1 and TRBJ2-7; 14 bases map to TRBD2. The CDR3 consists of 15 residues. Germline V gives CDR1 WNHNN, CDR2 SYGVQD (reference sequence). With V trimmed by 0 bases and J by 6 bases, 1 base remained unmatched. Here the CDR3 reads CASSESTSGRGEQYF. The CDR3 region has the DNA TGCGCCAGCAGTGAGTCGACTAGCGGGAGGGGCGAGCAGTACTTC.

This clone is medium-sized within its sample. The chain recombines TRBV19 with TRBJ1-2; D not certain. CDR3 length equals 15 residues. The ends were cut back, 6 bases at V and 13 bases at J, with 27 bases in the middle. Per germline, CDR1 LNHDA and CDR2 SQIVND (reference sequence). The CDR3 sequence is CASRFSNGPPGRGTF. The CDR3 DNA sequence: TGTGCCAGTAGATTTTCAAACGGACCGCCCGGCCGGGGCACCTTC.

The genes are TRBV7-6 and TRBJ2-1, with D maybe TRBD1 (5 bases). V was cut by 5 bases and J by 7 bases, with 21 bases left in between. The CDR3 length is 16 residues. Germline V gives CDR1 SGHVS, CDR2 FNYEAQ. The CDR3 DNA reads TGTGCCAGCAGCCCCTTGGCAGGGTCATACCCAAATGAGCAGTTCTTC. Translating it yields CASSPLAGSYPNEQFF.

The V call is TRBV4-2, the J call TRBJ2-5; D unresolved. The CDR3 consists of 13 residues. V was shortened by 5 bases and J by 3 bases, with 10 bases between the two germline ends. Germline CDR1 is LGHNA and CDR2 is YNFKEQ. CDR3 protein: CASSLRPEETQYF. CDR3 DNA: TGTGCCAGCAGCTTACGACCCGAAGAGACCCAGTACTTC.

A few counts support this clone. This chain uses TRBV6-5 with TRBJ1-1, with TRBD1 as a possible D gene (5 bases). Germline lookup yields CDR1 MNHEY and CDR2 SVGAGI. This CDR3 is built from 14 residues. Between the trimmed V and J ends, which lost 3 bases and 0 bases, there was a span of 8 bases. CDR3 nucleotide sequence: TGTGCCAGCAGTTATCAGGGCCTGAACACTGAAGCTTTCTTT. Protein: CASSYQGLNTEAFF.

The chain is built from TRBV4-2 and TRBJ1-6, with 10 nucleotides matching TRBD1. The trim removed 4 bases at V and 9 bases at J, leaving 9 bases unmatched. Germline CDR1 LGHNA, CDR2 YNFKEQ. The CDR3 is 16 residues long. CDR3 loop: CASSRPWTGGLSPLHF. The CDR3 coding sequence is TGTGCCAGCAGCCGCCCCTGGACAGGGGGACTTTCACCCCTCCACTTT.

CDR3 nucleotide sequence: TGTGCCAGCAGTAGGGACAGGGATCAGCCCCAGCATTTT. Its translation: CASSRDRDQPQHF. The chain joins TRBV6-1 to TRBJ1-5; 9 bases fit TRBD1. This CDR3 contains 13 residues. The trim removed 5 bases at V and 5 bases at J, leaving 1 base unmatched. Germline loops: CDR1 MNHNS, CDR2 SASEGT.

J is TRBJ2-1 and V is TRBV29-1, with D possibly TRBD1 on 6 matching bases. Germline assignment: CDR1 SQVTM and CDR2 ANQGSEA. V was trimmed by 3 bases and J by 10 bases, leaving 13 bases between them. The CDR3 contains 12 residues. The chain's CDR3 is CSVDWGQWEQFF. DNA for the CDR3: TGCAGCGTTGATTGGGGGCAATGGGAGCAGTTCTTC.

Note on this clone: Relative to the germline gene, one junction end is altered; a read error may explain this. Additional DNA sequences in this sample encode the identical CDR3. The chain uses TRBV9 and TRBJ2-3, with 9 bases lining up with TRBD2. Germline assignment: CDR1 SGDLS and CDR2 YYNGEE. The CDR3 consists of 17 residues. CDR3 in amino acids: CARSARGGAGLADTQYF. The CDR3 region has the DNA TGTGCCCGCAGCGCGCGCGGGGGGGCGGGCTTAGCAGATACGCAGTATTTT.

V gene TRBV5-8 combines with J gene TRBJ1-4; 8 bases are a match to TRBD1. Germline V lookup: CDR1 SGHTS, CDR2 YDEGEE. Trimming took 4 bases from V and 5 from J; bases not matched to a gene: 10. The CDR3 runs 16 residues. The CDR3 nucleotides are TGTGCCAGCAGCCTCCTTGGAGACAGGGGAAATGAAAAACTGTTTTTT. Translating gives CASSLLGDRGNEKLFF. The full variable domain, with the rest looked up from reference TRBV5-8 and TRBJ1-4, is EAGVTQSPTHLIKTRGQQATLRCSPISGHTSVYWYQQALGLGLQFLLWYDEGEERNRGNFPPRFSGRQFPNYSSELNVNALELEDSALYLCASSLLGDRGNEKLFFGSGTQLSVL.

This clone is labeled medium-sized. The rearrangement links TRBV5-1 to TRBJ2-7, with D perhaps being TRBD1 or TRBD2 (5 bases each). Trimming took off 4 bases at V and 6 bases at J, with 23 bases between the two ends. CDR1 is SGHRS and CDR2 is YFSETQ in the germline V gene. CDR3 length: 16 amino acids. The CDR3 DNA is TGCGCCAGCAGCGCCGATCCTGGGACCGGACAATCCGAGCAGTACTTC. It encodes CASSADPGTGQSEQYF.

The V call is TRBV11-3, the J call TRBJ2-3; 10 positions match TRBD1. Trimming cost V 4 bases and J 2 bases; bases outside gene matches: 6. This CDR3 comprises 16 residues. The germline gives CDR1 SGHNT, CDR2 YENEEA. CDR3 residues: CASSSWTGGITDTQYF. The DNA for the CDR3 is TGTGCCAGCAGCTCGTGGACAGGGGGGATCACAGATACGCAGTATTTT.

The rearrangement links TRBV11-3 to TRBJ1-5, with 7 bases lining up with TRBD1. The CDR3 length is 14 residues. Germline CDR1 reads SGHNT; CDR2 reads YENEEA. The V segment lost 6 bases and the J segment 8 bases; nucleotides outside the gene matches: 10. The CDR3, as DNA: TGTGCCAGCAGTCTAGAGAGGGGGCTGAAGCCCCAGCATTTT. Translating it yields CASSLERGLKPQHF.

This clone is termed medium-sized. This rearrangement joins TRBV6-1 to TRBJ2-7, with no clear D. Germline loops: CDR1 MNHNS, CDR2 SASEGT. V was shortened by 0 bases and J by 3 bases, with 12 bases between the two germline ends. This CDR3 comprises 15 residues. The CDR3 bases are TGTGCCAGCAGTGAAGCATATGAGACTTACTACGAGCAGTACTTC. Amino acid sequence: CASSEAYETYYEQYF.

The V call is TRBV7-2, the J call TRBJ1-1; D call uncertain. CDR1 and CDR2 from the germline V gene are SGHTA and FQGNSA. V lost 3 bases to trimming and J lost 4 bases, with 12 bases between them. This CDR3 has 14 amino acids. CDR3 amino acids: CASSFSDGGTEAFF. CDR3 in DNA: TGTGCCAGCAGCTTCTCGGACGGTGGCACTGAAGCTTTCTTT.

V usage is TRBV2 and J usage is TRBJ2-1, with unresolved D. CDR1 is SNHLY and CDR2 is FYNNEI in the germline V gene. The CDR3 is 10 amino acids. The V end was cut by 10 bases, the J end by 9 bases, with 10 bases between. CDR3 protein: CAIGPGEQFF. The CDR3 region has the DNA TGTGCCATCGGACCGGGTGAGCAGTTCTTC.

The chain recombines TRBV29-1 with TRBJ2-5; D gene ambiguous. V was shortened by 5 bases and J by 7 bases, with 8 bases between the two germline ends. The germline gives CDR1 SQVTM, CDR2 ANQGSEA. This CDR3 is built from 10 residues. The CDR3 nucleotides read TGCAGCGTTTCGTTGGGGACCCAGTACTTC. It is translated as CSVSLGTQYF.

Remarks on this clone: The same CDR3 can be traced to other DNA sequences in this sample. The CDR3 region has the DNA TGTGCCAGCAGCTTGGCGTCCAGCGGGAACAATGAGCAGTTCTTC. It yields the protein CASSLASSGNNEQFF. The chain employs TRBV5-4 and TRBJ2-1; 7 bases agree with TRBD2. The CDR3 runs to 15 residues. J was trimmed by 5 bases and V by 0 bases; bases with no gene match: 5. Looked up from germline, CDR1 is SGHNT and CDR2 is YYREEE (reference sequence).

V gene TRBV5-3 combines with J gene TRBJ2-7, with a weak D call TRBD2 (6 bases). TRBV5-3 is identified as an open reading frame with a role that is uncertain. The CDR3 spans 12 residues. V shed 4 bases and J shed 2 bases, with 7 bases lying between them. The CDR3 DNA reads TGTGCCAGAAGCGGGAGGCCCTACGAGCAGTACTTC. This sequence encodes CARSGRPYEQYF.